Described below is a single TCR beta chain sequence and its context. TCRdb's table, derived via immunoSEQ multiplex PCR, lists solely in-frame clones and lacks some. This table has roughly 45,000 clones, 84% appearing once. The data derive from a study of OX40 agonist ivuxolimab in advanced cancers. Trimming pared 6 bases from V and 7 bases from J, leaving 16 bases between. The CDR3 extends over 14 amino acids. Germline V gives CDR1 MNHEY, CDR2 SVGAGI. The chain links TRBV6-5 to TRBJ1-5; D is possibly TRBD1 (5 bases). The TCR sequence derives from an adult with an advanced solid tumor such as melanoma, head and neck, liver or kidney cancer. The sequencing here drew on CD4+ or CD8+ T cells sorted from blood, taken in a trial of the OX40 agonist ivuxolimab. Here the CDR3 reads CASRTGLAGQPQHF. Written as DNA, the CDR3 is TGTGCCAGCAGAACAGGCCTCGCGGGGCAGCCCCAGCATTTT.